This TCR beta chain is from a study of blood T cell repertoires in COVID-19. Background on the study: There were acute and convalescent COVID-19 samples, and they came from the United States, Italy and Spain. Sample material is recorded as cDNA or gDNA derived from T cells, B-cell-depleted T cells, or PBMCs.

The CDR3 consists of 14 residues. Germline CDR1 SQVTM, CDR2 ANQGSEA. V was pared by 4 bases and J by 0 bases, with 9 bases between. Original data processing: Nucleated cell number was recorded as an estimate derived from reference gene primer amplification. Data came from immunoSEQ multiplex PCR; TCRdb stores just in-frame clones and leaves some out. Clone size and V and J calls were adopted from that table, with D and trimming inferred from the DNA. The sample has some 100,000 clones; approximately 82% are singletons. This chain uses TRBV29-1 with TRBJ2-2; D is unresolved. The origin of this receptor is a woman in her sixties with acute or convalescent COVID-19. Input material: peripheral blood. CDR3: CSVALAANTGELFF. The CDR3 coding sequence is TGCAGCGTTGCTCTGGCGGCGAACACCGGGGAGCTGTTTTTT.